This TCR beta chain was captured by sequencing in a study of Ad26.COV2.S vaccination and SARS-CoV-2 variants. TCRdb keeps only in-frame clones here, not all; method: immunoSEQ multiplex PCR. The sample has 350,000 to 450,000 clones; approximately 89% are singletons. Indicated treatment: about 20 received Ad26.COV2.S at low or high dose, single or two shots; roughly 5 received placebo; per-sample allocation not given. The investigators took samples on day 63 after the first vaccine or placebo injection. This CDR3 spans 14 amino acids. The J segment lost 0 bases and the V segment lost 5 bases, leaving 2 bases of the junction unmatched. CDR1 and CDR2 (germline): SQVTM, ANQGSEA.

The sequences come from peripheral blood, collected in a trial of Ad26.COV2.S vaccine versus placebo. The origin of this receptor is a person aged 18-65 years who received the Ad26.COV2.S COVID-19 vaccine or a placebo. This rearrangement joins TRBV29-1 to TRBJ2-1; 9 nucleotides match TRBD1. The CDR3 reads CSVTGGRSYNEQFF. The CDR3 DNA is TGCAGCGTTACAGGGGGCCGCTCCTACAATGAGCAGTTCTTC.